The present T cell receptor beta chain was sequenced within a study of regulatory T cells in long-lasting Graves disease. The sample holds many counts of this clonotype. Time point here: newly diagnosed GD, antithyroid drugs for less than 3 months. PBMC RNA served as the TCR library source. Relying on iRepertoire HTBI primers and Arm-PCR of CDR3 regions, the team built TCR beta libraries. TCRdb ran MiXCR on the multiplex PCR reads and lists one entry per CDR3 protein. The repertoire consists of about 460,000 distinct CDR3 sequences, with 14% occurring once and the leading ten covering approximately 17%. Between the trimmed V and J ends, which lost 7 bases and 5 bases, there was a span of 18 bases. The germline V gene encodes CDR1 SGHNT and CDR2 YYREEE (reference sequence). The CDR3 loop spans 14 amino acids. These sequences were also reported in another study, on T cells in Graves' hyperthyroidism and ophthalmopathy.

This sequence originates from a woman between 45 and 60 years old with Graves disease. This sample comprised peripheral blood mononuclear cells (PBMCs), obtained at new diagnosis, from a patient treated with antithyroid drugs. The J gene is TRBJ2-5, the V gene TRBV5-4; D may be TRBD2 (6 bases). DNA for the CDR3: TGTGCCAGCGTATCTAGCGATGGACGGGAGACCCAGTACTTC. The encoded protein is CASVSSDGRETQYF.